This TCR beta chain was retrieved from a study of T cells expressing NK-cell markers. This CDR3 has 12 residues. Germline CDR1 and CDR2: SGHKS and YYEKEE (reference sequence). TCRdb reprocessed the 5' RACE reads, with one entry per CDR3 protein and no DNA. The sample features about 260,000 distinct CDR3 sequences, with about 0.39% in its top ten. The clonotype was recovered from a man younger than 35 in good health. Sequencing was carried out using blood T cells: a sorted CD56 or NKG2C T cell subset, CD4+ or CD8+ T cells, or bulk PBMC T cells (not recorded which). V and J are TRBV5-5 and TRBJ2-1. This CDR3 reads CASSLPVSEQFF.